Given below is one T cell receptor (beta chain) in context. The CDR3 spans 17 residues. V lost 1 base to trimming and J lost 0 bases, with 15 bases between them. The germline V gene encodes CDR1 SGHTA and CDR2 FQGNSA. The method was immunoSEQ multiplex PCR; TCRdb's version includes in-frame clones alone and lacks a portion of them. Of 300,000 to 400,000 clones listed, over 90% are singletons. The data are from a study of brain T cells in children with intractable seizures. Time point specified: blood from clinic visit 5 months post-surgery; TSC patient then seizure free. Pre-surgery treatment included at least one anti-epileptic drug.

The sample in question was peripheral blood, obtained around 5 months after surgery. The sequence came from a boy younger than two with tuberous sclerosis and intractable seizures. V usage is TRBV7-2 and J usage is TRBJ1-1; no clear D gene. The CDR3 is CASSLGWQLTLNTEAFF. The DNA for the CDR3 is TGTGCCAGCAGCTTAGGGTGGCAGCTGACTTTGAACACTGAAGCTTTCTTT.